This TCR beta chain was observed in a study of CD8 T cells in ankylosing spondylitis. TCRdb analysed the 5' RACE reads with MiXCR anew, one entry per CDR3 protein. This sample has about 160,000 distinct CDR3 sequences, with about 18% found just once. Study conclusions and caveats: Seemingly distinctive of ankylosing spondylitis blood was a TCR beta motif formed by eight highly homologous variants. Some motif variants were previously reported in reactive arthritis synovial fluid and blood. The study looked at matched synovial fluid samples from ankylosing spondylitis patients. Disease-linked clones were reported to be significantly enriched there. Disease-linked clones, CD8+, were relatively rare in peripheral blood.

The germline V and J ends were trimmed by 0 bases and 6 bases, with 8 bases remaining between them. Germline V gene sequence: CDR1 MNHEY, CDR2 SVGEGT. This CDR3 spans 13 amino acids. Notes on this clonotype: Its antigen is not known.

The clonotype originates from a male donor with ankylosing spondylitis or in good health (not recorded which). Source material: blood, either unsorted or a sorted T cell fraction (not recorded which). This chain links TRBV6-2 or TRBV6-3 with TRBJ1-2; D unclear. The CDR3 DNA sequence: TGTGCCAGCAGTTACTCGAATGGCGATGGCTACACCTTC. Translated: CASSYSNGDGYTF.